This TCR beta chain derives from a study of T cell responses to AZD1222 COVID-19 vaccine. General observations from the study: Sampled repertoires all dated from after the peak T cell response. Seropositive AZD1222 recipients at baseline numbered only 5 to 7. Researchers report vaccine-associated CD4 TCRs spanning spike, with dominance at 160-218 and 743-854. White British people made up most donors, females outnumbered males, and clonal diversity was possibly underestimated.

The CDR3 totals 15 residues. The V and J ends lost 2 bases and 2 bases, in that order; junction bases with no gene match: 5. Germline V lookup: CDR1 SGDLS, CDR2 YYNGEE. Profiling relied on immunoSEQ multiplex PCR, and the TCRdb table lists in-frame clones only, not all of them. Found here are 95,000 or so clones, over 85% of them singletons; the top ten hold approximately 3%. Concerning this clone: Its antigen is not identified.

Material: peripheral blood, obtained on day 0 of MenACWY control vaccination. This clonotype was obtained from an adult in good health. This chain joins TRBV9 and TRBJ2-7, with 9 bases aligning to TRBD2. In DNA, the CDR3 is TGTGCCAGCAGCGTCTATAGCGGGGGACCCTACGAGCAGTACTTC. It yields the protein CASSVYSGGPYEQYF. The full variable domain, its missing parts supplied by reference TRBV9 and TRBJ2-7, is DSGVTQTPKHLITATGQRVTLRCSPRSGDLSVYWYQQSLDQGLQFLIQYYNGEERAKGNILERFSAQQFPDLHSELNLSSLELGDSALYFCASSVYSGGPYEQYFGPGTRLTVT.